The clone carrying this T cell receptor (beta chain) was seen ten or more times. This sample was included in a study of early T cells in non-severe SARS-CoV-2 infection. Study-wide background: Chains stayed unpaired after sequencing of bulk RNA from unsorted whole blood.

There are 14 residues in the CDR3. J was trimmed by 9 bases and V by 3 bases; bases with no gene match: 9. Looked up from germline, CDR1 is SGHNT and CDR2 is YYREEE (reference sequence). Individual cDNA molecules were tagged with unique molecular identifiers, the study reported. Each CDR3 protein is one row after TCRdb ran MiXCR on the 5' RACE reads. This table has 54,000 or so distinct CDR3 sequences, around 6% appearing once. This TCR was sampled from an adult who was a healthcare worker with PCR-confirmed SARS-CoV-2 infection or an uninfected control (not recorded which). Sequenced material: whole blood. The chain has TRBV5-4 and TRBJ2-1, with 7 nucleotides matching TRBD2. The chain's CDR3 is CASSWPGGEGEQFF. The CDR3, as DNA: TGTGCCAGCAGCTGGCCGGGAGGAGAGGGTGAGCAGTTCTTC.